This is a list of T cell receptor beta chains from one sample in a study of vaccination and CD4 T cells after COVID-19. TCRdb reprocessed the PCR reads with MiXCR, giving one entry per CDR3 protein. This sample carries under 20,000 distinct CDR3 sequences, 49% of them seen once, and the ten largest clones take approximately 4%. Antigen specificity for these receptors is unknown. The specimen was CD4+ T cells from blood, cultured in vitro. The receptors shown here come from a human donor who had recovered from COVID-19. The conserved cysteine and the conserved F or W are not part of the CDR3 here.

TRBV19	ASSLLNQPQH
TRBV5-1	ASSSRAGRSTDTQY
TRBV6-1	AAEGGTEAF
TRBV5-1	ASSLSGTQETQY
TRBV5-6	ASSPGRRIYGYT
TRBV6-2/TRBV6-3	ASSYGGLYNEQF
TRBV15	ATSRLRGQRVANVLT
TRBV24-1	ATSDSGGNTEAF
TRBV15	ATSRVGTTVEAF
TRBV6-5	ASSYGGPPSYEQY
TRBV18	ASTPDSAYNEQF
TRBV14	ASSQDWVRQETQY
TRBV7-2	ASSYTGDRRHGYT
TRBV19	ASSATGMNTEAF
TRBV21-1	ASSNRAGLAEQY
TRBV10-3	AISPGTVSTDTQY
TRBV5-1	ASSAATGEPYNEQF
TRBV19	ASSTQPGQGPGNTIY
TRBV20-1	SARESTDTQY
TRBV11-2	ASSLTVDGYT
TRBV7-2	ASSATGDTSTDTQY
TRBV7-9	ASSLDSINSPLH
TRBV7-2	ASSSSVSSYNEQF
TRBV24-1	ATSDSTTRDGGTEAF
TRBV20-1	SADPGLAGPTDTQY
TRBV20-1	SGGVAGGSTSTDTQY
TRBV24-1	ATKGQGTTEAF
TRBV25-1	ASLPGRGPYTQY
TRBV20-1	SARESATDTEAF
TRBV11-3	ASSTRQGYNEQF
TRBV4-3	ASSQSRGPLGYT
TRBV5-1	ASSSGGTSGADTQY
TRBV20-1	SARVPGGVAGWADEQY
TRBV19	ASSNRDRLTDTQY
TRBV7-2	ASSLVWQGGTGELF
TRBV25-1	ASSVQPNTEAF
TRBV6-1	ASPDRDTGELF